This TCR beta chain was profiled in a study of T cell repertoires in cytomegalovirus infection. V was trimmed by 1 base and J by 1 base, leaving 8 bases between them. CDR1 is SEHNR and CDR2 is FQNEAQ in the germline V gene (reference sequence). The CDR3 totals 15 residues. TCRdb used MiXCR to reprocess the reads, holding one entry per CDR3 protein. There are approximately 500,000 distinct CDR3 sequences in the sample; about 30% occur only once, and less than 15% lies in the top ten. This clonotype has at least ten counts. Sequences were obtained from PBMCs. The V call is TRBV7-9, the J call TRBJ1-5, with TRBD1 as a possible D gene (5 bases). The clonotype originates from a human donor in good health (CMV status not recorded). Some clones in this sample may be carry-over from other donors' samples. The CDR3 reads CASSLGGLSNQPQHF. In nucleotides, the CDR3 is TGTGCCAGCAGCTTAGGGGGGTTGAGCAATCAGCCCCAGCATTTT. The whole variable domain, filled in from reference TRBV7-9 and TRBJ1-5, reads DTGVSQNPRHKITKRGQNVTFRCDPISEHNRLYWYRQTLGQGPEFLTYFQNEAQLEKSRLLSDRFSAERPKGSFSTLEIQRTEQGDSAMYLCASSLGGLSNQPQHFGDGTRLSIL.